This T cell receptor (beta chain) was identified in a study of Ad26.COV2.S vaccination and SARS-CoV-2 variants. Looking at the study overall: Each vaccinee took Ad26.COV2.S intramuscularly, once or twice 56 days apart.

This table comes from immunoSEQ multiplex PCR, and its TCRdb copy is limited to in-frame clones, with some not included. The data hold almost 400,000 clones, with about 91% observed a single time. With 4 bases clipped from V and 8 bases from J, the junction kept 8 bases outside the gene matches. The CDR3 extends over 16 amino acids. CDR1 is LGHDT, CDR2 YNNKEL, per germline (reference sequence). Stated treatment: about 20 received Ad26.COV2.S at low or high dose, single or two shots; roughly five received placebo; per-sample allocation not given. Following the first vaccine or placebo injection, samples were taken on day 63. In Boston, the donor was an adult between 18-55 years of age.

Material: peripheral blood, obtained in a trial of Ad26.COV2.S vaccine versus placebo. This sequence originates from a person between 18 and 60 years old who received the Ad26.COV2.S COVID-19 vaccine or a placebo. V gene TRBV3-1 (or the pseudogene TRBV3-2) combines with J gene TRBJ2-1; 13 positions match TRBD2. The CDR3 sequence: CASSPGLAGPGDEQFF. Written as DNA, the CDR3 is TGTGCCAGCAGCCCGGGACTAGCGGGACCTGGGGATGAGCAGTTCTTC.